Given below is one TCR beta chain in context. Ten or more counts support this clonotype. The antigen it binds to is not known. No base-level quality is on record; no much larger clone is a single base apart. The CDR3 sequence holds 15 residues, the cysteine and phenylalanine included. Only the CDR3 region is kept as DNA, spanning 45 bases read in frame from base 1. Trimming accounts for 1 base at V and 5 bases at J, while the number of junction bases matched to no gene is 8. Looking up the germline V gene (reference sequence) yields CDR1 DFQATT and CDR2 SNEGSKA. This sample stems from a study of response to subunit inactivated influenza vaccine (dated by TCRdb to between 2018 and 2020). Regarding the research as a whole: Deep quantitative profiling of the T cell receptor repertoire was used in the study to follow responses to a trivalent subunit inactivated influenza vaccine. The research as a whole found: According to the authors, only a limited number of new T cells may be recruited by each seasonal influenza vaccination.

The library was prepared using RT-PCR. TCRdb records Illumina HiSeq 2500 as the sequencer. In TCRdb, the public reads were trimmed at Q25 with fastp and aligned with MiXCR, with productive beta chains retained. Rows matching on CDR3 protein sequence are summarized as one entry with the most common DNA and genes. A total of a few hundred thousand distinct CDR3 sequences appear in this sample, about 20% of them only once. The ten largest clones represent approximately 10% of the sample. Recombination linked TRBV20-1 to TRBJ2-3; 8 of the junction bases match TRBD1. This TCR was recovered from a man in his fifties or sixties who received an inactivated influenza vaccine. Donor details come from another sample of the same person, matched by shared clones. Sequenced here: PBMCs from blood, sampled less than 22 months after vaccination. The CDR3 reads CSARVWQGAGDTQYF. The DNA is TGCAGTGCTAGAGTTTGGCAGGGGGCCGGAGATACGCAGTATTTT.